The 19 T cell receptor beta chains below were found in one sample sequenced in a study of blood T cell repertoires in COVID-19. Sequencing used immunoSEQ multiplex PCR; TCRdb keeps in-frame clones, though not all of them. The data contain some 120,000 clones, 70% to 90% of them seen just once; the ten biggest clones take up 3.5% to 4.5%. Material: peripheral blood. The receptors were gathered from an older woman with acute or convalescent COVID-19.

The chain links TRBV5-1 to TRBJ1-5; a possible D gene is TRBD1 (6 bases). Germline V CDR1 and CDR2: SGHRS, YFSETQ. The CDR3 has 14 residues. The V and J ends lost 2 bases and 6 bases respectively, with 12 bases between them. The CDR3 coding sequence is TGCGCCAGCAGCTTAGGGGACACAGGTCAGCCCCAGCATTTT. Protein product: CASSLGDTGQPQHF.

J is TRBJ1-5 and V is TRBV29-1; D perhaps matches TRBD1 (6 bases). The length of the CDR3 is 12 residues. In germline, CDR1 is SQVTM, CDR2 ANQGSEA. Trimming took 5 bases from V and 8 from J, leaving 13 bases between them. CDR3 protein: CSVTTGSEPQHF. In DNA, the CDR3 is TGCAGCGTTACTACAGGGTCGGAGCCCCAGCATTTT.

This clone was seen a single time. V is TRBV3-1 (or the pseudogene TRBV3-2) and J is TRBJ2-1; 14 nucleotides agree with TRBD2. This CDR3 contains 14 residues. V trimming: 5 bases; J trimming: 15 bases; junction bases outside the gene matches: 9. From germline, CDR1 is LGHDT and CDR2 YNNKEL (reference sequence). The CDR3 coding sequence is TGTGCCAGCAGCTATACGGGACTAGCGGGAGCTCCGTTCTTC. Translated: CASSYTGLAGAPFF.

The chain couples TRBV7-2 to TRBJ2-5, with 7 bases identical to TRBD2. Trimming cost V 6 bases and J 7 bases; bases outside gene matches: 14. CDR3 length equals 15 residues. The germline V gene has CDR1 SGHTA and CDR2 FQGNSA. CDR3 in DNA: TGTGCCAGCAGTTCAACGGGGGGTGGGGCTTCGACCCAGTACTTC. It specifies CASSSTGGGASTQYF.

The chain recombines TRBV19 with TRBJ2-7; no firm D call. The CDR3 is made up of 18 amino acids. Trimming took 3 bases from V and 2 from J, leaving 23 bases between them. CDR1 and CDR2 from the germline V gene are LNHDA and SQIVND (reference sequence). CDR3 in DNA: TGTGCCAGTAGTATTGTCCTCGTTACGCGAGATTCCACCTACGAGCAGTACTTC. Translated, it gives CASSIVLVTRDSTYEQYF.

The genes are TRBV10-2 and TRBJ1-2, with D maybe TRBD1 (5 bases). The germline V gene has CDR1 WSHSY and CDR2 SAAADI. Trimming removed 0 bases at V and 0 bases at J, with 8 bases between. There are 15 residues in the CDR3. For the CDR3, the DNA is TGCGCCAGCAGTGAGTCGACAGCTTCTAACTATGGCTACACCTTC. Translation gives CASSESTASNYGYTF.

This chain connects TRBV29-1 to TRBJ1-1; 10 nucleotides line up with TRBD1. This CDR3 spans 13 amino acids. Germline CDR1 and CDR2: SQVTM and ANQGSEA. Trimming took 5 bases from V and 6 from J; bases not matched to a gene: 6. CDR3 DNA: TGCAGCGTTAGACAGGGGGCTGACGCTGAAGCTTTCTTT. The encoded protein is CSVRQGADAEAFF. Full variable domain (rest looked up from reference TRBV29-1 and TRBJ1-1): SAVISQKPSRDICQRGTSLTIQCQVDSQVTMMFWYRQQPGQSLTLIATANQGSEATYESGFVIDKFPISRPNLTFSTLTVSNMSPEDSSIYLCSVRQGADAEAFFGQGTRLTVV.

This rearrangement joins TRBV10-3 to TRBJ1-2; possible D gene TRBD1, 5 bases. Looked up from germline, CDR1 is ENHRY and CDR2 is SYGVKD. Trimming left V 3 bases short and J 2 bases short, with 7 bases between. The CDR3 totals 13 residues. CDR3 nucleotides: TGTGCCATCAGTGATGGGGGGAACTATGGCTACACCTTC. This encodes CAISDGGNYGYTF.

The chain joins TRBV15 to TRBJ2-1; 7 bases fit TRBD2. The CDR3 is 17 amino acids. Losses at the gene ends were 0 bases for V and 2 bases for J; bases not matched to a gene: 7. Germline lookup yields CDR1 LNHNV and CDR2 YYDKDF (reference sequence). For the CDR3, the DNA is TGTGCCACCAGCAGAGATTTCCCGGGAGGAGCCTACAATGAGCAGTTCTTC. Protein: CATSRDFPGGAYNEQFF.

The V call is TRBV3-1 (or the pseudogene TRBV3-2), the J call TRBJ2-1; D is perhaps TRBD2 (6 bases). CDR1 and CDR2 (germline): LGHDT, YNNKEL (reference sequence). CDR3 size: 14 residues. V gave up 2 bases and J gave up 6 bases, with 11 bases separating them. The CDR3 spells CASSQQTRGNEQFF. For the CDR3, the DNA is TGTGCCAGCAGCCAACAGACTAGGGGCAATGAGCAGTTCTTC.

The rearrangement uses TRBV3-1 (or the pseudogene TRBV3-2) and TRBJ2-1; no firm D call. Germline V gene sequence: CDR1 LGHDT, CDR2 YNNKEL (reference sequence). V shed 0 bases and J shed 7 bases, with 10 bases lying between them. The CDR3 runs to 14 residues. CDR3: CASSQDPTLNEQFF. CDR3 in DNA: TGTGCCAGCAGCCAAGATCCCACTCTAAATGAGCAGTTCTTC.

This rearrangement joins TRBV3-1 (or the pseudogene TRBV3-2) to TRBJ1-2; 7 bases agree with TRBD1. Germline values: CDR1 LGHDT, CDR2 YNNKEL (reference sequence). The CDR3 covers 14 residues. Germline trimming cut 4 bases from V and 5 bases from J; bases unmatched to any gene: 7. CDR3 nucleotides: TGTGCCAGCAGCCGACAGGGTGGGGCGTATGGCTACACCTTC. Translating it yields CASSRQGGAYGYTF.

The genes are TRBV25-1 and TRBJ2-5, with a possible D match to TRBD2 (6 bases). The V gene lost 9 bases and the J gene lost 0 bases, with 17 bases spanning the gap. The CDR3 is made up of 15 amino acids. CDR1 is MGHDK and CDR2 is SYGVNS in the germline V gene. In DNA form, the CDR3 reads TGTGCCAGTTCAAATGGAAGGGACTACCAAGAGACCCAGTACTTC. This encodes CASSNGRDYQETQYF.

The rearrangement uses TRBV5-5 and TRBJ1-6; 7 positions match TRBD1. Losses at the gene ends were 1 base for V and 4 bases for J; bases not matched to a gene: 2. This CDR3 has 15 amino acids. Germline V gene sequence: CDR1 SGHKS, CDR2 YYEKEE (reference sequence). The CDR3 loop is CASSLQQGYNSPLHF. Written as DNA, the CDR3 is TGTGCCAGCAGCTTGCAACAGGGGTATAATTCACCCCTCCACTTT.

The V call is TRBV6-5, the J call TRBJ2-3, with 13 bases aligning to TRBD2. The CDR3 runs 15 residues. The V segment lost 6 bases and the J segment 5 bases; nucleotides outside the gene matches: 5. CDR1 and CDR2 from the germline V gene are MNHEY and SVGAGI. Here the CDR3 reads CASRGLAGTVDTQYF. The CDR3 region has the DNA TGTGCCAGCAGGGGACTAGCGGGAACGGTAGATACGCAGTATTTT.

The CDR3 is CAWSVGGPSTVQPQHF. The CDR3 nucleotides are TGTGCCTGGAGTGTCGGGGGGCCGTCCACCGTCCAGCCCCAGCATTTT. V and J are TRBV30 and TRBJ1-5; D is perhaps TRBD1 (6 bases). The CDR3 covers 16 residues. Germline CDR1 is GTSNPN and CDR2 is SVGIG (reference sequence). V dropped 0 bases and J dropped 7 bases, with 19 bases sitting between them.

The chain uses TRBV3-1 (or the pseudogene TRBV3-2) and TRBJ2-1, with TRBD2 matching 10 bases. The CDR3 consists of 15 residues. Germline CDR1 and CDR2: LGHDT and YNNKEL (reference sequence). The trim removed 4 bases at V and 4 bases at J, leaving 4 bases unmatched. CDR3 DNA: TGTGCCAGCAGCCGGGCTAGCGGGAGTTACAATGAGCAGTTCTTC. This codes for CASSRASGSYNEQFF.

This CDR3 reads CASSLGRQGQRAFF. CDR3 DNA: TGCGCCAGCAGCTTGGGGCGACAGGGACAGCGAGCTTTCTTT. The V gene is TRBV5-1, the J gene TRBJ1-1, with 7 nucleotides matching TRBD1. Germline V gene sequence: CDR1 SGHRS, CDR2 YFSETQ. V was pared by 0 bases and J by 10 bases, with 9 bases of the junction left unmatched. This CDR3 contains 14 residues.

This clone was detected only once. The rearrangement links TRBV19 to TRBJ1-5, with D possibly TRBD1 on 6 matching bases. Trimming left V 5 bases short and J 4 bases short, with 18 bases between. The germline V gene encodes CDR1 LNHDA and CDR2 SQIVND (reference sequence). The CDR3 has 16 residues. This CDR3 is CASSPWAGVENQPQHF. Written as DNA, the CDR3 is TGTGCCAGTAGTCCCTGGGCAGGGGTGGAGAATCAGCCCCAGCATTTT.